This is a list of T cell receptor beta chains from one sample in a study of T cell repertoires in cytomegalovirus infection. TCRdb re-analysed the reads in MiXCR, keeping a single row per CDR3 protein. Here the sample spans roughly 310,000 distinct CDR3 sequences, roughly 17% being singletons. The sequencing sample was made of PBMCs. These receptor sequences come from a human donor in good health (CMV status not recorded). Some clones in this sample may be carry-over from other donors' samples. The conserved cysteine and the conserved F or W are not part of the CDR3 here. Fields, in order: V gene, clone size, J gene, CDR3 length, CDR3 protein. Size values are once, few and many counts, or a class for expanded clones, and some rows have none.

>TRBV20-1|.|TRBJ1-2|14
SARDLAQVTNYGYT
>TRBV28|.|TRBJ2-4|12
ASSLQLAGDIQY
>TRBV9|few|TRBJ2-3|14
ASSPGLAGGADTQY
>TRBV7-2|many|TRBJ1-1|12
ASSLGQESDLTF
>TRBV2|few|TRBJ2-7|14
ASIRSQGAITYEQY
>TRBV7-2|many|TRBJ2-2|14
ASSLAGTGSTGELF
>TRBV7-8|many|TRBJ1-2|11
ASRPDPDYGYT
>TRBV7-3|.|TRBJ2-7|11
ASSGDREGEQY
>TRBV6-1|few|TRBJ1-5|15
ASSTQGARGNNQPQH
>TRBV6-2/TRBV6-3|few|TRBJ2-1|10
ASSYSGGEQF
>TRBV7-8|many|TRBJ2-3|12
ASSLGGRTDTQY
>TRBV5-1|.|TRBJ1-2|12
ASRDDQGNYGYT
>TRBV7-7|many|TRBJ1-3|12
ASSLTDRGNTIY
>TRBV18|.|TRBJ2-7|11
ASSQGVTYEQY
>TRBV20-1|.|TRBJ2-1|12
SASLAGDNNEQF
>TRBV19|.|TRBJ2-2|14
ASSISGQSPTGELF
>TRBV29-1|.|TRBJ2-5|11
SVFLQGPETQY
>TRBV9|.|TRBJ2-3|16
ASSVGLAGPSSTDTQY
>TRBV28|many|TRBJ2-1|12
ASSGRGAYNEQF
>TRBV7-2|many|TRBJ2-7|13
ASSLDRALFYEQY
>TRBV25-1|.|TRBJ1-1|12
ASSVTGGGTEAF
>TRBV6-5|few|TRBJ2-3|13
ASSPGQGVADTQY
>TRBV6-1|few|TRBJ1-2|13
ASSNPGGGNYGYT
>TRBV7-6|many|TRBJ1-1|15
ASSPRGPQGGNTEAF
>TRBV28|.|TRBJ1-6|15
ASSLGGAQGQSSPLH
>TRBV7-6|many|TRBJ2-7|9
ASSQLGEQY
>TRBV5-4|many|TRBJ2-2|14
ASSNGQGQNTGELF
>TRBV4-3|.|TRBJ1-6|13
ASSHSDSTNSPLH
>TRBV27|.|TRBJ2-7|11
ASGRDGTYEQY
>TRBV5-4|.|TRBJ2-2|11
AFKRENTGELF
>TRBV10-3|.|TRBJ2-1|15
AISESPYRGSYNEQF
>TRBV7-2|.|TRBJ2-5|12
ASSSLAKQETQY
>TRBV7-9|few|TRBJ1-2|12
ASSPGAPNYGYT
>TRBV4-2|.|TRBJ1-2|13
ASSQDHSLFYGYT
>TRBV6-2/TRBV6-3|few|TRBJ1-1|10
ASSLGVLEAF
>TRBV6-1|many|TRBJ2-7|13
ASSATSGGTYEQY
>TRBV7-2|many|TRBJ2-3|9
ASSFRATQY
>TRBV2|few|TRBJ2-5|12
ASRMNRPGETQY
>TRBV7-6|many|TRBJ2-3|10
ASSSLSDTQY
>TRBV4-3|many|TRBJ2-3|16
ASSQRDPLGRATDTQY
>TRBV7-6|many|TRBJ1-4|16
ASSLGYRAPSTNEKLF
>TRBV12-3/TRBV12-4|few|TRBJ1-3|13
ASSPNSGLENTIY
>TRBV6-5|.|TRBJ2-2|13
ASTRTGGDTGELF
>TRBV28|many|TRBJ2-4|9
ASSKPGTVE
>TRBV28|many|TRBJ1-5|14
ASSLGGHVINQPQH
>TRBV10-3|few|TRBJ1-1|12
AISSTGVNTEAF